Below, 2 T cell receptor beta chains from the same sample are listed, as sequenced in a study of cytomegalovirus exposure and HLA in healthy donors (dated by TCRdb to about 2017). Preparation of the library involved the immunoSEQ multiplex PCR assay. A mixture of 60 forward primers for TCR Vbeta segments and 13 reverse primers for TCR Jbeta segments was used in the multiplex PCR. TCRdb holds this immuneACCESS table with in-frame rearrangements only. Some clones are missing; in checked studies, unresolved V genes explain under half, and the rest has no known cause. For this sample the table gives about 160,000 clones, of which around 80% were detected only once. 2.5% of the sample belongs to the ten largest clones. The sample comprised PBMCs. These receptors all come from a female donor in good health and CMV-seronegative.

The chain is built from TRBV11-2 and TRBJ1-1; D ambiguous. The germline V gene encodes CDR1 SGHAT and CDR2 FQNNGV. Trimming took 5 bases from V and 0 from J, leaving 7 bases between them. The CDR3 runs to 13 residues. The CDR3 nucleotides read TGTGCCAGCAGCCTCCAGTTGAACACTGAAGCTTTCTTT. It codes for CASSLQLNTEAFF.

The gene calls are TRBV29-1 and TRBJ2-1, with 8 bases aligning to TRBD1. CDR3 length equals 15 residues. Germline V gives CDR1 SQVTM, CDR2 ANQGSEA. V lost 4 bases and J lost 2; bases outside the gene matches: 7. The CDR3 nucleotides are TGCAGCGTTGCTCCCTACAGGGGGACCTACAATGAGCAGTTCTTC. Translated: CSVAPYRGTYNEQFF.